Listed below are T cell receptor beta chains from one sample, sequenced in a study of blood T cell repertoires in COVID-19. Sequencing was performed with immunoSEQ multiplex PCR; in TCRdb, only in-frame clones are kept and a portion is missing. The sample carries about 150,000 clones, roughly nine tenths recorded once. Sequencing used PBMCs or T cells enriched from blood (not recorded which). These receptor sequences come from a woman aged 40 to 50 who had been exposed to COVID-19. CDR3s include the opening cysteine and the closing phenylalanine or tryptophan. Fields, in order: CDR3 DNA, CDR3 protein, J gene, D gene, V gene, clone size. A D gene is named only where the DNA matches it firmly. Clone size is given for some rows only: seen once, a few or many times, or a class if the clone is expanded.

TGTGCCAGCAGCTCTCAGGGAAACTCCTACGAGCAGTACTTC	CASSSQGNSYEQYF	TRBJ2-7	NA	TRBV7-2	NA
TGTGCCAGCAGCTTAGGGCAATCCGAGCAGTACTTC	CASSLGQSEQYF	TRBJ2-7	NA	TRBV7-9	NA
TGCGCCAGCAGCTTGGGACAGGGGGCAGGGAAACTCTCTGGAAACACCATATATTTT	CASSLGQGAGKLSGNTIYF	TRBJ1-3	TRBD1	TRBV5-1	NA
TGCGCCAGCAGCCACATCGGCAGCGACACCGGGGAGCTGTTTTTT	CASSHIGSDTGELFF	TRBJ2-2	NA	TRBV4-1	NA
TGTGCCAGCAGCGGACAGGGGATCAGCACAGATACGCAGTATTTT	CASSGQGISTDTQYF	TRBJ2-3	TRBD1	TRBV9	NA
TGTGCCAGCAGCCAAGTCGTCAGCCAAGAGACCCAGTACTTC	CASSQVVSQETQYF	TRBJ2-5	NA	TRBV3-1/TRBV3-2	NA
TGTGCCAGCAGCTTGGTCGGAGGGGACACTGAAGCTTTCTTT	CASSLVGGDTEAFF	TRBJ1-1	NA	TRBV7-9	few
TGTGCCAGACCTACCGACAGGCTTACTGAAGCTTTCTTT	CARPTDRLTEAFF	TRBJ1-1	NA	TRBV5-3	NA
TGCGCCAGCAGCTTGGCAGGGACAGTCACAGATACGCAGTATTTT	CASSLAGTVTDTQYF	TRBJ2-3	TRBD1	TRBV5-1	NA
TGCGCCAGCAGCTTGGCGTCTAGCGGGGGGCCAGATACGCAGTATTTT	CASSLASSGGPDTQYF	TRBJ2-3	TRBD2	TRBV5-1	NA
TGCGCCAGCAGCCAAGGCGTCTCAGGGATCCAAGAGACCCAGTACTTC	CASSQGVSGIQETQYF	TRBJ2-5	NA	TRBV4-1	NA
TGTGCCAGCAGCTTGATATCGGGGAACACTGAAGCTTTCTTT	CASSLISGNTEAFF	TRBJ1-1	NA	TRBV5-5	NA
TGTGCCAGCAGCCAGTTACTAGCGGGTATTTCCTACGAGCAGTACTTC	CASSQLLAGISYEQYF	TRBJ2-7	TRBD2	TRBV3-1/TRBV3-2	NA
TGTGCCAGCAGCTTATTTTCCCCTCGACAGGGCCTACAAGAGACCCAGTACTTC	CASSLFSPRQGLQETQYF	TRBJ2-5	TRBD1	TRBV11-2	NA
TGCGCCAGCAGCCAAGAGTCTTGGACAGGGGCCTACGAGCAGTACTTC	CASSQESWTGAYEQYF	TRBJ2-7	TRBD1	TRBV4-1	NA
TGTGCCAGCAGCTTAGTCGGGAGGGACACTGAAGCTTTCTTT	CASSLVGRDTEAFF	TRBJ1-1	NA	TRBV11-3	NA
TGTGCCAGCAGCCCCGGGGGGAAGAATGAAAAACTGTTTTTT	CASSPGGKNEKLFF	TRBJ1-4	NA	TRBV6-5	NA
TGTGCCAGCAGTTCCCGGACAGGGGTCTATGGCTACACCTTC	CASSSRTGVYGYTF	TRBJ1-2	TRBD1	TRBV27	NA
TGTGCCAGCAGCTTGCAGGGGGGAGATACGCAGTATTTT	CASSLQGGDTQYF	TRBJ2-3	NA	TRBV7-3	NA
TGTGCCATCAGTGGGACAGGGGGTGGATATGGCTACACCTTC	CAISGTGGGYGYTF	TRBJ1-2	TRBD1	TRBV10-3	NA
TGTGCCAGCAGCCTTACGGGACAGGGGAACACTGAAGCTTTCTTT	CASSLTGQGNTEAFF	TRBJ1-1	TRBD1	TRBV7-3	NA
TGTGCCAGCAGCAGACAGAACACTGAAGCTTTCTTT	CASSRQNTEAFF	TRBJ1-1	NA	TRBV3-1/TRBV3-2	NA
TGTGCCAGCAGCCCAGGGGAGGGCTACGAGCAGTACTTC	CASSPGEGYEQYF	TRBJ2-7	NA	TRBV6-5	NA
TGTGCCATCAGCTCGCGAGGAGGGGCAGGAAATAGCAATCAGCCCCAGCATTTT	CAISSRGGAGNSNQPQHF	TRBJ1-5	NA	TRBV10-3	NA
TGTGCCAGCAGTTCCCGGGGGGGTAGCAATCAGCCCCAGCATTTT	CASSSRGGSNQPQHF	TRBJ1-5	NA	TRBV2	NA
TGTGCCATCAGTGAGTCACGAGGGTCGTACTATGGCTACACCTTC	CAISESRGSYYGYTF	TRBJ1-2	NA	TRBV10-3	few
TGTGCCAGCAGCGCTGGGGACAGACGAAACACCATATATTTT	CASSAGDRRNTIYF	TRBJ1-3	TRBD1	TRBV9	once
TGTGCCAGTAGTATAGTCGCGTTGAGCACAGATACGCAGTATTTT	CASSIVALSTDTQYF	TRBJ2-3	NA	TRBV19	once
TGTGCCAGCAGGAACGAGGCAGCCAAAAACATTCAGTACTTC	CASRNEAAKNIQYF	TRBJ2-4	NA	TRBV2	NA
TGTGCCAGCAGTCCCCTCTCTTCTTCTGGGGCCAACGTCCTGACTTTC	CASSPLSSSGANVLTF	TRBJ2-6	NA	TRBV27	NA
TGTGCCAGCATGATCCCGGGGAGACGTGAAGCTTTCTTT	CASMIPGRREAFF	TRBJ1-1	NA	TRBV6-5	NA
TGTGCCAGCTCACCCGGGACAGGGAGTAGCAATCAGCCCCAGCATTTT	CASSPGTGSSNQPQHF	TRBJ1-5	TRBD1	TRBV18	few
TGTGCCAGCAGCGTAGTGGCGGGGGGGCCGGTCAATGAGCAGTTCTTC	CASSVVAGGPVNEQFF	TRBJ2-1	TRBD2	TRBV9	NA
TGTGCCAGCAGCCGACCCGGGGCGCGGGGGGGCCTTTACGAGCAGTACTTC	CASSRPGARGGLYEQYF	TRBJ2-7	TRBD2	TRBV5-5	NA
TGTGCCAGCAGTCTACCCCCGGTGGATACGCAGTATTTT	CASSLPPVDTQYF	TRBJ2-3	NA	TRBV12-3/TRBV12-4	NA
TGTGCCACCACTGGTGGGCGGGTCACCGGGGAGCTGTTTTTT	CATTGGRVTGELFF	TRBJ2-2	NA	TRBV28	NA
TGTGCCAGTAGTTTAGGACAGAACACTGAAGCTTTCTTT	CASSLGQNTEAFF	TRBJ1-1	NA	TRBV19	NA
TGTGCCAGTAGTATGTCGACTAGCGGGCCCCAAGAGACCCAGTACTTC	CASSMSTSGPQETQYF	TRBJ2-5	TRBD2	TRBV19	NA
TGTGCCAGCAGTGAAAGGGTGGGACTAGTGTATTATGGCTACACCTTC	CASSERVGLVYYGYTF	TRBJ1-2	NA	TRBV2	NA
TGCGCCAGCAGCGTCATTATTCCTAGGGGACAGCGGAATTCACCCCTCCACTTT	CASSVIIPRGQRNSPLHF	TRBJ1-6	TRBD1	TRBV4-1	NA
TGTGCCAGCAGTGAACGGACAGGGAGCCATCCCTACGAGCAGTACTTC	CASSERTGSHPYEQYF	TRBJ2-7	TRBD1	TRBV25-1	NA